This TCR beta chain was retrieved from a study of blood T cells in healthy people across ages. Findings and caveats of the study: Relative to aged donors, long-lived donors carried more naive CD4+ cells and displayed higher diversity.

V was shortened by 6 bases and J by 2 bases, with 17 bases between the two germline ends. This CDR3 contains 15 residues. From germline, CDR1 is MNHNY and CDR2 SVGAGI (reference sequence). Alongside a J-beta primer mix, a sample-barcoded 5' primer served in a second PCR lasting roughly 7 to 11 cycles. MiXCR was run by TCRdb on the 5' RACE reads, yielding one entry per CDR3 protein. The sample includes 580,000 or so distinct CDR3 sequences, more than 45% of them seen just once. This clonotype showed up many times. What it binds is not known. The sample taken for sequencing was blood. The chain uses TRBV6-6 and TRBJ2-7; TRBD1 might be the D (6 bases). The clonotype comes from a man older than 75 in good health. The CDR3 nucleotides read TGTGCCAGCAGGGACACAGGGAAAGTTACCTACGAGCAGTACTTC. It is translated as CASRDTGKVTYEQYF.